This TCR beta chain was sequenced in a study of blood T cell repertoires in COVID-19. About the study: PBMCs, B-cell-depleted T cells, or T cells provided the cDNA or gDNA that made up the material.

The participants were between about 18 and 90 years old and came from some 25 US areas. Assignment of participants to cohorts was predicated upon participant-reported clinical history. Per the authors' pipeline: For nucleated cells, counts were estimated from reference gene primer amplification. Only in-frame clones appear in the TCRdb table, and some are missing; sequencing was by immunoSEQ multiplex PCR. V and J calls and clone size are as listed in that table; D and trimming were resolved from the DNA. The data contain 100,000 to 150,000 clones, approximately 79% of them singletons. This CDR3 comprises 15 residues. Unmatched junction bases numbered 7, after V lost 5 bases and J lost 6 bases. CDR1 is LNHDA, CDR2 SQIVND, per germline (reference sequence).

Sequencing was carried out using PBMCs or T cells enriched from blood (not recorded which). The chain has TRBV19 and TRBJ2-2; 9 bases are shared with TRBD1. The receptor's source is a man in his forties with acute COVID-19. CDR3 loop: CASSPRDRVPGELFF. CDR3 sequence (DNA): TGTGCCAGTAGTCCCCGGGACAGGGTGCCCGGGGAGCTGTTTTTT.